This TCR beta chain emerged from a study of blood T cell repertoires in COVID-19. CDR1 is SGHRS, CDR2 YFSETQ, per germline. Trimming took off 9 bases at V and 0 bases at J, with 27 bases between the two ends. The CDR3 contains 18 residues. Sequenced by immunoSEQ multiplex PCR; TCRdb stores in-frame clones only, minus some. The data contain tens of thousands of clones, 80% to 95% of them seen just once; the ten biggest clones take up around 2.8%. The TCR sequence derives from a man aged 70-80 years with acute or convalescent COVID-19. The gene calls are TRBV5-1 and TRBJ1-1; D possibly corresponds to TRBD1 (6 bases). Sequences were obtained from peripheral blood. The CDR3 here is CATYPRPRTDTLNTEAFF. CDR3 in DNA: TGCGCCACCTACCCCCGACCCCGGACAGACACTTTGAACACTGAAGCTTTCTTT.